This T cell receptor (beta chain) came from a study of blood T cell repertoires in COVID-19. Study background: Acute and convalescent COVID-19 samples came from the United States, Italy and Spain. PBMCs, B-cell-depleted T cells, or T cells were the source of the cDNA or gDNA that made up the material.

Germline lookup yields CDR1 SGHNT and CDR2 YENEEA. CDR3 length equals 15 residues. The trim removed 5 bases at V and 4 bases at J, leaving 7 bases unmatched. Per the study methods: Reference gene primer amplification gave estimated nucleated cell counts. The method was immunoSEQ multiplex PCR; TCRdb's version includes in-frame clones alone and lacks a portion of them. V, J and clone size are those of that table, while D and trimming were read from the DNA. The profile covers tens of thousands of clones, with 88% appearing a single time and roughly 13% taken by the ten largest. The sample was peripheral blood. The chain recombines TRBV11-3 with TRBJ2-1; 8 bases are shared with TRBD2. The TCR originated in a human donor with active COVID-19. The donor label of this sample is uncertain. The CDR3 protein is CASSTFSGEYNEQFF. The DNA of the CDR3 is TGTGCCAGCAGCACTTTTAGCGGGGAATACAATGAGCAGTTCTTC.